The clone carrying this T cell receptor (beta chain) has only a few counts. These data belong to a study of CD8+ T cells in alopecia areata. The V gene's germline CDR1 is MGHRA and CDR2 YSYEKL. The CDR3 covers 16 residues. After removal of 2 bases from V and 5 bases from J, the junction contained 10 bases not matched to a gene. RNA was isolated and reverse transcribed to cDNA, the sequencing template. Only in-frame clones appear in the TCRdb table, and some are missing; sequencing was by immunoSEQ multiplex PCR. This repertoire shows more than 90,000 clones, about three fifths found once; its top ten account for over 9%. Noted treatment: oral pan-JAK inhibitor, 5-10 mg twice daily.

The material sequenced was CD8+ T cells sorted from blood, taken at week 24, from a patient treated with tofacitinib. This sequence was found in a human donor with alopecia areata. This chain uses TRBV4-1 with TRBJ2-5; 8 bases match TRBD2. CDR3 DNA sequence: TGCGCCAGCAGCCAATCCCCGGGACTAGTGGGGGAGACCCAGTACTTC. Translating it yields CASSQSPGLVGETQYF.